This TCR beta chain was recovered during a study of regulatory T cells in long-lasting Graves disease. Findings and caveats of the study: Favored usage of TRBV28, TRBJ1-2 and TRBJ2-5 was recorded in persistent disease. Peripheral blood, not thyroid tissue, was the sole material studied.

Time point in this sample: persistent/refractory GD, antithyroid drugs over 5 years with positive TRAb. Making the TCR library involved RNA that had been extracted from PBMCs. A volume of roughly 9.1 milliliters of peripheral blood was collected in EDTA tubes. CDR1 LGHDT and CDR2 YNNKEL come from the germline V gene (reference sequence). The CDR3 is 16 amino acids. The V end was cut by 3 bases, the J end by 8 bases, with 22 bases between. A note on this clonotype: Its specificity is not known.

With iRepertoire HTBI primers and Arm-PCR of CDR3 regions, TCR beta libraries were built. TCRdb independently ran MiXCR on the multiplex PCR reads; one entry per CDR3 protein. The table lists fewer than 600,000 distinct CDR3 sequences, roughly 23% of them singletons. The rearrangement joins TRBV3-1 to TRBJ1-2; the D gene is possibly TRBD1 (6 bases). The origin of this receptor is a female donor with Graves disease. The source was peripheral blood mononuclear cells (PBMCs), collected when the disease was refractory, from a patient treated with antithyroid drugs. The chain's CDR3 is CASSHFSDRYGYGYTF. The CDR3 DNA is TGTGCCAGCAGCCATTTTTCCGACAGGTACGGGTACGGCTACACCTTC.